This passage covers 22 T cell receptor beta chains from one sample sequenced in a study of prognosis after radiotherapy for stage I lung cancer. Genomic DNA served as the source from which two-round multiplex PCR generated TCR beta CDR3 amplicons. For every TRBV and TRBJ gene, a specific primer was used in first-round PCR. Via MiXCR, TCRdb re-called the multiplex PCR reads, giving one row per CDR3 protein. The sample has about 36,000 distinct CDR3 sequences, 30% to 35% seen once. The input for sequencing was PBMCs, taken before or after stereotactic body radiation therapy (not recorded which). These receptors all stem from a donor aged 50 or older with non-small cell lung cancer.

This clonotype was found many times. This sequence joins TRBV30 and TRBJ2-7, with a weak D call TRBD1 (6 bases). CDR3 length equals 13 residues. V was cut by 1 base and J by 2 bases, with 9 bases left in between. Germline V CDR1 and CDR2: GTSNPN, SVGIG (reference sequence). The CDR3 region has the DNA TGTGCCTGGAGTGAACAGGGAACCTACGAGCAGTACTTC. Translating it yields CAWSEQGTYEQYF.

Ten or more counts support this clonotype. The rearrangement links TRBV30 to TRBJ2-7; possibly TRBD1 for D (6 bases). The CDR3 loop spans 13 amino acids. Germline values: CDR1 GTSNPN, CDR2 SVGIG (reference sequence). V lost 1 base and J 5 bases, leaving 12 bases between the germline ends. CDR3 sequence: CAWSGQGSHEQYF. The DNA of the CDR3 is TGTGCCTGGAGTGGCCAGGGGTCCCACGAGCAGTACTTC. The whole variable domain, filled in from reference TRBV30 and TRBJ2-7, reads SQTIHQWPATLVQPVGSPLSLECTVEGTSNPNLYWYRQAAGRGLQLLFYSVGIGQISSEVPQNLSASRPQDRQFILSSKKLLLSDSGFYLCAWSGQGSHEQYFGPGTRLTVT.

This clonotype was counted only a few times. The V and J genes are TRBV19 and TRBJ2-1; D possibly corresponds to TRBD2 (6 bases). The CDR3 contains 16 residues. The germline gives CDR1 LNHDA, CDR2 SQIVND (reference sequence). The V and J ends lost 5 bases and 10 bases respectively, with 24 bases between them. In DNA, the CDR3 is TGTGCCAGTAGTTCGAATCGCGGGACTCCTCCCCAAGAGCAGTTCTTC. Encoded protein: CASSSNRGTPPQEQFF.

A remark on this clonotype: This CDR3 fails to terminate in the conserved phenylalanine or tryptophan, so it likely reflects a read error. The chain joins TRBV6-2 or TRBV6-3 to TRBJ1-3; D not certain. Trimming removed 5 bases from V and 0 bases from J, with 11 bases in between. CDR3 size: 15 residues. Germline V CDR1 and CDR2: MNHEY, SVGEGT. Written as DNA, the CDR3 is TGTGCCAGCAGTGAATCGGAGTACTCTGGAAACACCATATATTGT. It is translated as CASSESEYSGNTIYC.

This chain uses TRBV11-3 with TRBJ2-1, with 8 bases matching TRBD2. J lost 6 bases, V lost 5 bases, and 9 bases had no gene match. CDR1 is SGHNT, CDR2 YENEEA, per germline. There are 15 residues in the CDR3. The CDR3: CASSRRREGVNEQFF. The CDR3 DNA reads as TGTGCCAGCAGCCGCCGCCGGGAGGGTGTCAATGAGCAGTTCTTC.

Worth noting for this clonotype: It may be a read error: a sequence one base away is much more abundant. The chain links TRBV19 to TRBJ2-2; 7 bases are a match to TRBD2. This CDR3 contains 14 residues. Germline CDR1 LNHDA, CDR2 SQIVND (reference sequence). V lost 5 bases to trimming and J lost 4 bases; unmatched junction nucleotides: 4. The CDR3 region has the DNA TGTGCCAGTAGTTGGCTAGCGGTCACCGGGGAGCTGTTTTTT. The encoded protein is CASSWLAVTGELFF. Together with reference TRBV19 and TRBJ2-2, the CDR3 gives the full variable domain: DGGITQSPKYLFRKEGQNVTLSCEQNLNHDAMYWYRQDPGQGLRLIYYSQIVNDFQKGDIAEGYSVSREKKESFPLTVTSAQKNPTAFYLCASSWLAVTGELFFGEGSRLTVL.

This clonotype was observed many times. The chain is built from TRBV5-4 and TRBJ2-1, with D possibly TRBD1 on 6 matching bases. There are 15 residues in the CDR3. The V end was cut by 0 bases, the J end by 6 bases, with 13 bases between. CDR1 is SGHNT, CDR2 YYREEE, per germline (reference sequence). The CDR3 spells CASSLEQGRGNEQFF. CDR3 bases: TGTGCCAGCAGCTTGGAACAGGGTCGGGGCAATGAGCAGTTCTTC.

The J gene is TRBJ2-3, the V gene TRBV20-1; perhaps D is TRBD1 or TRBD2 (6 bases each). CDR1 is DFQATT and CDR2 is SNEGSKA in the germline V gene (reference sequence). CDR3 size: 15 residues. The V gene lost 5 bases and the J gene lost 3 bases, with 18 bases spanning the gap. The CDR3 DNA reads as TGCAGTGCTGGTGGAGGGGGAATCGGAACAGATACGCAGTATTTT. Encoded protein: CSAGGGGIGTDTQYF.

The chain combines TRBV7-2 with TRBJ2-7, with 7 bases aligning to TRBD2. The CDR3 has 17 amino acids. Germline lookup yields CDR1 SGHTA and CDR2 FQGNSA. The J segment lost 6 bases and the V segment lost 1 base, leaving 15 bases of the junction unmatched. This CDR3 reads CASSLVGSGFPLGEQYF. In nucleotides, the CDR3 is TGTGCCAGCAGCTTAGTGGGTAGCGGGTTCCCTTTGGGCGAGCAGTACTTC.

V usage is TRBV5-1 and J usage is TRBJ1-3, with 8 bases matching TRBD1. CDR1 SGHRS and CDR2 YFSETQ come from the germline V gene. Germline trimming cut 3 bases from V and 4 bases from J; bases unmatched to any gene: 6. The CDR3 extends over 15 amino acids. The DNA of the CDR3 is TGCGCCAGCAGCTCCCAGGGGGCATCAGGAAACACCATATATTTT. Translating gives CASSSQGASGNTIYF.

This clonotype was observed many times. This chain uses TRBV19 with TRBJ1-4; D gene unclear. V lost 5 bases and J lost 6, with 13 bases in between. The CDR3 is 14 residues long. Germline V gene lookup returns CDR1 LNHDA and CDR2 SQIVND (reference sequence). The CDR3, as DNA: TGTGCCAGTAGTCGGACTCAACTGGATGAAAAACTGTTTTTT. Translating gives CASSRTQLDEKLFF.

Ten or more counts support this clonotype. The V and J genes are TRBV6-1 and TRBJ1-1, with 7 bases aligning to TRBD1. CDR3 length: 10 residues. J lost 8 bases, V lost 8 bases, and 2 bases had no gene match. CDR1 MNHNS and CDR2 SASEGT come from the germline V gene. CDR3 sequence: CASGTVEAFF. The CDR3 nucleotides are TGTGCCAGCGGGACAGTCGAAGCTTTCTTT.

This clonotype was observed at least ten times. The V call is TRBV7-9, the J call TRBJ2-2; TRBD1 aligns across 8 bases. The trim removed 4 bases at V and 1 base at J, leaving 5 bases unmatched. The CDR3 runs to 16 residues. Germline CDR1 SEHNR, CDR2 FQNEAQ (reference sequence). CDR3 nucleotide sequence: TGTGCCAGCAGCTCGTCGGGACAGGTGAACACCGGGGAGCTGTTTTTT. It encodes CASSSSGQVNTGELFF.

This clonotype was picked up many times. The rearrangement uses TRBV2 and TRBJ1-1; tentative D call: TRBD1 (5 bases). The CDR3 is 15 amino acids. CDR1 and CDR2 (germline): SNHLY, FYNNEI. Between the trimmed V and J ends, which lost 6 bases and 4 bases, there was a span of 18 bases. CDR3 bases: TGTGCCAGCAGGACAGATCAGTTGGGGTTCACTGAAGCTTTCTTT. Protein product: CASRTDQLGFTEAFF.

This clonotype was seen ten or more times. The chain carries TRBV7-2 and TRBJ1-1; 7 bases align to TRBD1. Trimming at V came to 5 bases and at J to 7 bases, leaving 7 bases not matched to a gene. The CDR3 runs to 13 residues. CDR1 and CDR2 from the germline V gene are SGHTA and FQGNSA. The CDR3 loop reads CASSTGTAREAFF. CDR3 coding DNA: TGTGCCAGCAGCACTGGGACAGCCCGTGAAGCTTTCTTT.

This clonotype showed up many times. This chain's CDR3 is CSAILRGPSYEQYF. CDR3 nucleotide sequence: TGCAGTGCCATATTGCGGGGGCCTTCCTACGAGCAGTACTTC. V and J are TRBV20-1 and TRBJ2-7; a weak D match, TRBD2 (7 bases). Trimming removed 6 bases at V and 1 base at J, with 16 bases between. This CDR3 spans 14 amino acids. Per the germline V gene, CDR1 is DFQATT and CDR2 is SNEGSKA (reference sequence).

The chain recombines TRBV24-1 with TRBJ2-1; D is undetermined. Germline lookup yields CDR1 KGHDR and CDR2 SFDVKD. V lost 9 bases and J lost 7, with 12 bases in between. The CDR3 has 12 residues. Written as DNA, the CDR3 is TGTGCCACCGAGTCGCAGTCTAATGAGCAGTTCTTC. Amino acids: CATESQSNEQFF.

This clonotype was seen many times. The rearrangement joins TRBV19 to TRBJ1-4; 9 bases are shared with TRBD1. Losses at the gene ends were 2 bases for V and 7 bases for J; bases not matched to a gene: 2. The CDR3 has 14 amino acids. Germline CDR1 reads LNHDA; CDR2 reads SQIVND (reference sequence). The CDR3 bases are TGTGCCAGTAGTATAAGGACAGGGGCTGAAAAACTGTTTTTT. Translated: CASSIRTGAEKLFF.

J is TRBJ2-5 and V is TRBV5-4; TRBD1 matches 10 bases. From germline, CDR1 is SGHNT and CDR2 YYREEE (reference sequence). Trimming removed 4 bases from V and 1 base from J; junction bases left unmatched: 4. The CDR3 loop spans 15 amino acids. The CDR3 bases are TGTGCCAGCAGCCCCGGGACAGGGGTCCAAGAGACCCAGTACTTC. Amino acids: CASSPGTGVQETQYF.

The chain links TRBV2 to TRBJ2-7; D is unclear. CDR3 length: 14 residues. Germline V CDR1 and CDR2: SNHLY, FYNNEI. V was trimmed by 5 bases and J by 3 bases, leaving 14 bases between them. CDR3 nucleotide sequence: TGTGCCAGCAGTTGGGGTAGACGGAGCTACGAGCAGTACTTC. Protein: CASSWGRRSYEQYF.

In regard to this clonotype: A read error may be the cause here, since a much bigger clone is one base away. The chain combines TRBV6-1 with TRBJ2-5, with TRBD2 matching 8 bases. Germline V gene data show CDR1 as MNHNS and CDR2 as SASEGT. With 6 bases clipped from V and 5 bases from J, the junction kept 11 bases outside the gene matches. The CDR3 extends over 15 amino acids. The CDR3 region has the DNA TGTGCCAGCAGGGACGCTCGGGGGGGGGCCGAGACCCAGTACTTC. Amino acids: CASRDARGGAETQYF.

This clonotype was seen repeatedly, ten times or more. This chain links TRBV4-3 with TRBJ1-1; D possibly corresponds to TRBD1 (6 bases). The CDR3 runs 13 residues. V lost 0 bases and J lost 9, with 11 bases in between. Per the germline V gene, CDR1 is LGHNA and CDR2 is YSLEER. CDR3 amino acids: CASSQEHRAKAFF. CDR3 in DNA: TGCGCCAGCAGCCAAGAACACAGGGCGAAAGCTTTCTTT.